This TCR beta chain was captured in a study of T-cell reconstitution after alpha-beta-depleted transplantation in children. Trimming removed 0 bases from V and 8 bases from J, with 13 bases in between. This CDR3 contains 14 residues. Germline CDR1 is DFQATT and CDR2 is SNEGSKA (reference sequence). Researchers prepared the TCRbeta library using unique molecular identifiers, the study reports. TCRdb called the PCR reads again in MiXCR, with one record for every CDR3 protein. The profile covers about 640,000 distinct CDR3 sequences, with roughly 15% appearing a single time and about 1.1% taken by the ten largest. This clonotype was recorded once.

This chain uses TRBV20-1 with TRBJ1-4; no firm D call. The sequencing here drew on PBMCs from the stem cell graft donor, taken from the stem cell graft. The clonotype originates from a human donor who donated a stem cell graft to a child with acute myeloid leukemia. This CDR3 is CSARDVEAWEKLFF. CDR3 coding DNA: TGCAGTGCTAGAGATGTGGAGGCTTGGGAAAAACTGTTTTTT.